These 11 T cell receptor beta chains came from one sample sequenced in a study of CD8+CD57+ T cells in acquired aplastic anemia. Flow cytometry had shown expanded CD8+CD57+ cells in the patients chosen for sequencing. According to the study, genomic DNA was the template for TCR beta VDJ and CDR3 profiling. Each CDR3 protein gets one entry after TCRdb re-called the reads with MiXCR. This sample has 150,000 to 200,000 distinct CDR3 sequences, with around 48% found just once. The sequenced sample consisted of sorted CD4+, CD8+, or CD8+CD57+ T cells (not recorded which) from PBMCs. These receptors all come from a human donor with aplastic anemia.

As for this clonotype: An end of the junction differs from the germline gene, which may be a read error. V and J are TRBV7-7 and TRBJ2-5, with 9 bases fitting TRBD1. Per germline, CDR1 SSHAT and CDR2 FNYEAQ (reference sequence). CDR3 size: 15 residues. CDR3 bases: TGTGCTAGCAGCTTAGGGACAGGGACCCAAGAGACCCAGTACTTC. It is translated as CASSLGTGTQETQYF.

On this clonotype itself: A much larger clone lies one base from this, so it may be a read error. Here the CDR3 DNA reads TGTGCTAGTGGTTTCGGGGCTAGCAATCAGCCCCAGCATTTT. Translated: CASGFGASNQPQHF. The V call is TRBV12-5, the J call TRBJ1-5; D possibly corresponds to TRBD1 (5 bases). V gave up 3 bases and J gave up 0 bases, with 6 bases separating them. The V gene's germline CDR1 is LGHNT and CDR2 FRNRAP. There are 14 residues in the CDR3.

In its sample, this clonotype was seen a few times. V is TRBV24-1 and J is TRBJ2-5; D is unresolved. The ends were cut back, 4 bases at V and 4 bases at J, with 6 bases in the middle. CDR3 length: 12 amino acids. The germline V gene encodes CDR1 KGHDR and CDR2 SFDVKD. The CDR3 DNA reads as TGTGCCACCAGTGACTTACGAGAGACCCAGTACTTC. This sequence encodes CATSDLRETQYF.

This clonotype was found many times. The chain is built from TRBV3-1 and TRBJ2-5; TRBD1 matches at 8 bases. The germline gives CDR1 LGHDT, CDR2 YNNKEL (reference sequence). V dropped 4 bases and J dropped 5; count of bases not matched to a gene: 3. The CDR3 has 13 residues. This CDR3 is CASSRDRMETQYF. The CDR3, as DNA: TGTGCCAGCAGCCGGGACAGGATGGAGACCCAGTACTTC.

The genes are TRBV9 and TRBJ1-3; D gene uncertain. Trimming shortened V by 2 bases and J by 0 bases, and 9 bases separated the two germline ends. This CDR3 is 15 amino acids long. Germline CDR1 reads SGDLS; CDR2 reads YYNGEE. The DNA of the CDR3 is TGTGCCAGCAGCGTTAGCGGCTCCTCTGGAAACACCATATATTTT. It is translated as CASSVSGSSGNTIYF.

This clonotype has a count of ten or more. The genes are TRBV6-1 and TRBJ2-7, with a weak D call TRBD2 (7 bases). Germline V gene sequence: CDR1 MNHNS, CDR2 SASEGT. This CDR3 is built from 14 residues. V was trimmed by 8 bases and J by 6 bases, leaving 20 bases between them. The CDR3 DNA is TGTGCCAGCCAAGAGGGGGAGGGCCGGCGCGAGCAGTACTTC. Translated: CASQEGEGRREQYF.

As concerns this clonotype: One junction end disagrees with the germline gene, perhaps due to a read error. CDR3 bases: TGTGCCAGCAGCCTGACGGCCAGGGGCACTGATGCTTTCTTT. Its protein is CASSLTARGTDAFF. This chain links TRBV7-9 with TRBJ1-1; D is perhaps TRBD1 (6 bases). The CDR3 has 14 amino acids. Germline V lookup: CDR1 SEHNR, CDR2 FQNEAQ (reference sequence).

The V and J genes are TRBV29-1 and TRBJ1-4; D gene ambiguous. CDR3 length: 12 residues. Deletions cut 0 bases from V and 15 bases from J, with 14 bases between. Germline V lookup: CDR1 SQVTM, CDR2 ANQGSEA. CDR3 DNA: TGCAGCGTTGAAGATCCCTCGCTGGGTGTGTTTTTT. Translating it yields CSVEDPSLGVFF.

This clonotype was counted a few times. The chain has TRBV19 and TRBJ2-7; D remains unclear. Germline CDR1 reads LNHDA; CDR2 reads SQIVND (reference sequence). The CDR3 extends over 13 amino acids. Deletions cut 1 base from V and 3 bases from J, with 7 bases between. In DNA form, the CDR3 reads TGTGCCAGTAGTATAGCCGTCCGCTACGAGCAGTACTTC. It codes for CASSIAVRYEQYF.

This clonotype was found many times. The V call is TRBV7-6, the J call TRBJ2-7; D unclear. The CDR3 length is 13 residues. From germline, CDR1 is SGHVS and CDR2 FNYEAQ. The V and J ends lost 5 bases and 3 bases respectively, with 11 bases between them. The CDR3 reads CASSPGPNYEQYF. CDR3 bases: TGTGCCAGCAGCCCCGGGCCCAACTACGAGCAGTACTTC.

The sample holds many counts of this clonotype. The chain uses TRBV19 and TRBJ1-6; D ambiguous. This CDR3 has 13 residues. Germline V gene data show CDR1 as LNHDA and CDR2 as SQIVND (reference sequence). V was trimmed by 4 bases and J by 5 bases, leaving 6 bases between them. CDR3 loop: CASSTTDNSPLHF. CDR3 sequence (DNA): TGTGCCAGTAGTACCACCGATAATTCACCCCTCCACTTT. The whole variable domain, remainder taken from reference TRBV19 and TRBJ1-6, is DGGITQSPKYLFRKEGQNVTLSCEQNLNHDAMYWYRQDPGQGLRLIYYSQIVNDFQKGDIAEGYSVSREKKESFPLTVTSAQKNPTAFYLCASSTTDNSPLHFGNGTRLTVT.